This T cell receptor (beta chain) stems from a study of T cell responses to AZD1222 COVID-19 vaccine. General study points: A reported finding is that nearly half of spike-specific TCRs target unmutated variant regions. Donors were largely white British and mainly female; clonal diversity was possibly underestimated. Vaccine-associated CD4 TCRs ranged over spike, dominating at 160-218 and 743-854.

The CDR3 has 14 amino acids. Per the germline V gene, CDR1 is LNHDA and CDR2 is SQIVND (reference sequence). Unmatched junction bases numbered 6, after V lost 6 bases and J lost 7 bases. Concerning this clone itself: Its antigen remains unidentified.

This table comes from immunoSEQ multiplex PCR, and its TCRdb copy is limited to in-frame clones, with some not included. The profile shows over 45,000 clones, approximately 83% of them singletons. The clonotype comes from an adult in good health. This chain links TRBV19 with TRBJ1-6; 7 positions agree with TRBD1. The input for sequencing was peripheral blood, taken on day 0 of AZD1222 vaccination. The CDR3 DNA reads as TGTGCCAGTAGCAGGACAGGTCAAAATTCACCCCTCCACTTT. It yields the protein CASSRTGQNSPLHF.